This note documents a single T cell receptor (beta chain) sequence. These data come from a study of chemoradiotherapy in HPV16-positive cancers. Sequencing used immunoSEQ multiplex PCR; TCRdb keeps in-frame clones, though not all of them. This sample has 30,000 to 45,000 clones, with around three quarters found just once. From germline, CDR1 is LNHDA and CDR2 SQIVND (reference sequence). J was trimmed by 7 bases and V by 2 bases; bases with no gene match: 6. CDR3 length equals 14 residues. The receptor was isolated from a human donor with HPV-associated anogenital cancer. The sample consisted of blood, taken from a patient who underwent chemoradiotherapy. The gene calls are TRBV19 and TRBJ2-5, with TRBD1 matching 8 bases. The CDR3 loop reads CASSIPQGARTQYF. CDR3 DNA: TGTGCCAGTAGTATACCGCAGGGGGCGAGGACCCAGTACTTC.